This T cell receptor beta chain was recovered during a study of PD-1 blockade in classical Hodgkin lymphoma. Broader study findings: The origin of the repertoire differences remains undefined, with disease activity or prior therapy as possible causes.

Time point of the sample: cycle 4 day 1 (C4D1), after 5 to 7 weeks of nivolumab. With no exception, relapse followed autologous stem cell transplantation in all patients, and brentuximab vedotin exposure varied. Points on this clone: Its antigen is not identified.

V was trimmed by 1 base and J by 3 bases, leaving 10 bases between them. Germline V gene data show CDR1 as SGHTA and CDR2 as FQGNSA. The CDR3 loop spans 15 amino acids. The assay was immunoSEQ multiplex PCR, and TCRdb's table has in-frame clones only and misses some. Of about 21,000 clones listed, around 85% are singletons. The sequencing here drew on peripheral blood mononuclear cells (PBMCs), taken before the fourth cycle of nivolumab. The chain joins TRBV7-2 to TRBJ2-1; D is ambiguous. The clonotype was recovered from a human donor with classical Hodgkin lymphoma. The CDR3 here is CASSLGADIYNEQFF. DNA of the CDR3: TGTGCCAGCAGCTTAGGGGCAGACATCTACAATGAGCAGTTCTTC.